The 11 T cell receptor beta chains in this list originate from one sample, sequenced in a study of blood T cell repertoires in COVID-19. The table came from immunoSEQ multiplex PCR; TCRdb's copy has only in-frame clones and leaves some out. Of about 140,000 clones listed, 80% to 85% were seen once; the top ten hold about 5%. Material for sequencing was PBMCs or T cells enriched from blood (not recorded which). These TCRs come from a man aged 65 to 79 who had been exposed to COVID-19.

The V gene is TRBV10-2, the J gene TRBJ1-6; D may be TRBD1 (5 bases). The V gene lost 6 bases and the J gene lost 7 bases, with 16 bases spanning the gap. Per the germline V gene, CDR1 is WSHSY and CDR2 is SAAADI. The CDR3 runs to 15 residues. The CDR3 spells CASRDWGEQNSPLHF. The CDR3 DNA reads as TGCGCCAGCAGGGACTGGGGGGAACAAAATTCACCCCTCCACTTT.

This chain joins TRBV11-2 and TRBJ2-4; 7 nucleotides match TRBD1. V shed 7 bases and J 4 bases; nucleotides not matched to a gene: 19. The germline V gene has CDR1 SGHAT and CDR2 FQNNGV. The CDR3 consists of 18 residues. CDR3 nucleotides: TGTGCCAGCACCCGAGGTACACTTGGGACAGATAATAAAAACATTCAGTACTTC. Its translation: CASTRGTLGTDNKNIQYF.

The rearrangement uses TRBV29-1 and TRBJ1-2, with 7 bases identical to TRBD1. The CDR3 is 14 residues long. In germline, CDR1 is SQVTM, CDR2 ANQGSEA. The trim removed 4 bases at V and 7 bases at J, leaving 12 bases unmatched. The CDR3 DNA follows: TGCAGCGTTGCCACAGGGGTTCAACTAGCTGGCTACACCTTC. Translation gives CSVATGVQLAGYTF.

The chain carries TRBV5-1 and TRBJ2-5, with D possibly matching TRBD1 (6 bases). Trimming removed 4 bases from V and 5 bases from J, with 15 bases in between. This CDR3 contains 14 residues. Germline V gene sequence: CDR1 SGHRS, CDR2 YFSETQ. CDR3 sequence reads: CASSEPGARETQYF. In DNA form, the CDR3 reads TGCGCCAGCAGCGAGCCAGGGGCCAGGGAGACCCAGTACTTC.

This rearrangement joins TRBV27 to TRBJ1-5, with TRBD1 as a possible D gene (5 bases). The CDR3 is 13 residues long. Between the trimmed V and J ends, which lost 2 bases and 6 bases, there was a span of 8 bases. Germline V gene data show CDR1 as MNHEY and CDR2 as SMNVEV (reference sequence). The CDR3 DNA is TGTGCCAGCAGTTTACGGAGGGGTCAGCCCCAGCATTTT. Encoded protein: CASSLRRGQPQHF.

The genes are TRBV14 and TRBJ1-5; D not resolved. This CDR3 has 13 amino acids. V dropped 0 bases and J dropped 14 bases, with 14 bases sitting between them. Germline assignment: CDR1 SGHDN and CDR2 FVKESK. The CDR3 protein is CASSQERNSRKHF. CDR3 coding DNA: TGTGCCAGCAGCCAAGAAAGGAACAGTCGAAAGCATTTT. The whole variable domain, filled in from reference TRBV14 and TRBJ1-5, reads EAGVTQFPSHSVIEKGQTVTLRCDPISGHDNLYWYRRVMGKEIKFLLHFVKESKQDESGMPNNRFLAERTGGTYSTLKVQPAELEDSGVYFCASSQERNSRKHFGDGTRLSIL.

Points on this clone: Other DNA variants within this sample encode the same CDR3. This chain connects TRBV28 to TRBJ2-1, with 7 bases fitting TRBD2. The CDR3 is 13 amino acids. The V gene end was trimmed by 5 bases and the J gene end by 6 bases; junction bases not matched to a gene: 4. Germline CDR1 is MDHEN and CDR2 is SYDVKM. This CDR3 is CASSPGLGNEQFF. The CDR3 DNA reads as TGTGCCAGCAGTCCCGGACTAGGCAATGAGCAGTTCTTC.

The V and J genes are TRBV7-2 and TRBJ2-1; D unclear. This CDR3 comprises 14 residues. Per the germline V gene, CDR1 is SGHTA and CDR2 is FQGNSA. V lost 1 base and J lost 0, with 4 bases in between. The CDR3 sequence is CASSLELSYNEQFF. DNA for the CDR3: TGTGCCAGCAGCTTAGAACTCTCCTACAATGAGCAGTTCTTC. The full variable domain, in which reference TRBV7-2 and TRBJ2-1 provide the parts outside the CDR3, is GAGVSQSPSNKVTEKGKDVELRCDPISGHTALYWYRQSLGQGLEFLIYFQGNSAPDKSGLPSDRFSAERTGGSVSTLTIQRTQQEDSAVYLCASSLELSYNEQFFGPGTRLTVL.

V gene TRBV30 combines with J gene TRBJ1-6, with 9 bases aligning to TRBD1. J was trimmed by 11 bases and V by 4 bases; bases with no gene match: 3. The CDR3 has 12 residues. Per the germline V gene, CDR1 is GTSNPN and CDR2 is SVGIG (reference sequence). CDR3 bases: TGTGCCTGGACCCGGGACAGGGCACCCCTCCACTTT. This gives the protein CAWTRDRAPLHF. The full variable domain, rest sourced from reference TRBV30 and TRBJ1-6, is SQTIHQWPATLVQPVGSPLSLECTVEGTSNPNLYWYRQAAGRGLQLLFYSVGIGQISSEVPQNLSASRPQDRQFILSSKKLLLSDSGFYLCAWTRDRAPLHFGNGTRLTVT.

This chain uses TRBV9 with TRBJ2-3, with TRBD1 matching 7 bases. The V gene end was trimmed by 2 bases and the J gene end by 6 bases; junction bases not matched to a gene: 12. The CDR3 runs to 16 residues. In germline, CDR1 is SGDLS, CDR2 YYNGEE. The CDR3 protein is CASSVPTGTDLDTQYF. The DNA of the CDR3 is TGTGCCAGCAGCGTTCCTACCGGGACAGACCTTGATACGCAGTATTTT.

The V call is TRBV19, the J call TRBJ2-7; 7 nucleotides agree with TRBD1. The CDR3 has 15 residues. The V gene end was trimmed by 4 bases and the J gene end by 0 bases; junction bases not matched to a gene: 6. Germline CDR1 LNHDA, CDR2 SQIVND (reference sequence). This chain's CDR3 is CASSRDSQRSYEQYF. DNA of the CDR3: TGTGCCAGTAGTAGGGACAGCCAGCGCTCCTACGAGCAGTACTTC. Complete variable domain (other parts from reference TRBV19 and TRBJ2-7): DGGITQSPKYLFRKEGQNVTLSCEQNLNHDAMYWYRQDPGQGLRLIYYSQIVNDFQKGDIAEGYSVSREKKESFPLTVTSAQKNPTAFYLCASSRDSQRSYEQYFGPGTRLTVT.